This TCR beta chain was identified in a study of human T cells and chemical hapten exposure. Study context: Mostly female, the patients presented with alopecia areata, totalis or universalis.

V gave up 0 bases and J gave up 3 bases, with 15 bases separating them. The CDR3 spans 15 residues. Per the germline V gene, CDR1 is SQVTM and CDR2 is ANQGSEA. General study results and limits: Controls formed significantly fewer large CDR3 similarity clusters than expanded TCRs did.

Indicated time point: pre-sensitization, week 0. Treatment denoted: therapeutic diphenylcyclopropenone sensitization with weekly scalp DPC. As originally analysed: Counting gave a median of around 89,000 TCRs per sample, with values ranging from about 23,224 to 700,000. TCRdb reprocessed the RACE reads with MiXCR, giving one entry per CDR3 protein. The V and J calls shown here were made by TCRdb, not taken from the authors' results. The sample holds about 120,000 distinct CDR3 sequences, 13% seen once. About this clonotype: What it binds is not known.

The sample here was whole blood, taken in connection with sensitization to the hapten diphenylcyclopropenone (DPC). The rearrangement uses TRBV29-1 and TRBJ2-7, with D perhaps given as TRBD1 or TRBD2 (5 bases each). The sequence derives from a woman under 30 with alopecia areata. Some clones in this sample may be carry-over from other donors' samples. The CDR3 coding sequence is TGCAGCGTTGAAGATCAAGTTGGGGGAGACTACGAGCAGTACTTC. Its translation: CSVEDQVGGDYEQYF.